This T cell receptor beta chain was captured by sequencing in a study of STAT3 mutations in large granular lymphocyte leukemia. Overall study findings and caveats: In T-cell large granular lymphocyte leukemia, about half of patients showed multiple immunodominant subclonotypes. TCR clonotype switching after therapy occurred in about 30% of the 18 patients. Samples missed the first appearance of the clone. Differing intervals and regimens complicate linking therapy response to clone burden. In several patients, dominant TCR clone burden exceeded STAT3 mutant burden.

The germline CDR1 and CDR2 sequences are SEHNR and FQNEAQ (reference sequence). The germline V and J ends were trimmed by 0 bases and 5 bases, with 13 bases remaining between them. The CDR3 has 15 residues. Using immunoSEQ multiplex PCR, the repertoire was profiled, and TCRdb retains in-frame clones only, with some absent. The table includes 40,000 to 50,000 clones, roughly 77% detected once. On this clone itself: Its antigen is not identified.

The TCR sequence derives from a human donor with T large granular lymphocyte leukemia. Some clones in this sample may be carry-over from other donors' samples. The sequenced sample was PBMCs. This chain joins TRBV7-9 and TRBJ1-1; maybe TRBD1 (6 bases). CDR3 in amino acids: CASSLAQGVRTEAFF. The CDR3 DNA reads TGTGCCAGCAGCTTAGCACAGGGTGTGCGGACTGAAGCTTTCTTT.